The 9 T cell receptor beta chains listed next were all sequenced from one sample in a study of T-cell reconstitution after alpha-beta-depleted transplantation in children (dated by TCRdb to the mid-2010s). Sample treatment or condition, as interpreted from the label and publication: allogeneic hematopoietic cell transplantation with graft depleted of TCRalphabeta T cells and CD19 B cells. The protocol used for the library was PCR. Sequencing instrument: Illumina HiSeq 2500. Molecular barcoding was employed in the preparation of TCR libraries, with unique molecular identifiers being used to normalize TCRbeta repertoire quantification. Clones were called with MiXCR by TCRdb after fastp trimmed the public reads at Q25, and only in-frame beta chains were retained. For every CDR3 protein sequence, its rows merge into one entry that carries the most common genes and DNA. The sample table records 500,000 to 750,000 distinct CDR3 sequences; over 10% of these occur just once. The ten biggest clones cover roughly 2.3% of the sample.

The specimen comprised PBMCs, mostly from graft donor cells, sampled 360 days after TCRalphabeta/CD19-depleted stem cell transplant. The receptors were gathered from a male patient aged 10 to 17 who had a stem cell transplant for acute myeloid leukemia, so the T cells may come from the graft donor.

The chain's CDR3 is CAISGQGQSSYNEQFF. The CDR3 coding sequence is TGTGCCATCAGTGGACAGGGCCAGAGCTCCTACAATGAGCAGTTCTTC. The chain links TRBV10-3 to TRBJ2-1; TRBD1 matches 7 bases. Losses at the gene ends were 4 bases for V and 0 bases for J; bases not matched to a gene: 6. The CDR3 covers 16 residues. Germline lookup yields CDR1 ENHRY and CDR2 SYGVKD.

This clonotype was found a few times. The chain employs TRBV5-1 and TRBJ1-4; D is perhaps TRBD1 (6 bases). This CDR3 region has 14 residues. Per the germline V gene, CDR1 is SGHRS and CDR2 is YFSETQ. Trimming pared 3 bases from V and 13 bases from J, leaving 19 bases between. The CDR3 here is CASSSNGGLARLFF. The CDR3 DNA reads TGCGCCAGCAGCTCAAATGGGGGGCTAGCTCGACTGTTTTTT.

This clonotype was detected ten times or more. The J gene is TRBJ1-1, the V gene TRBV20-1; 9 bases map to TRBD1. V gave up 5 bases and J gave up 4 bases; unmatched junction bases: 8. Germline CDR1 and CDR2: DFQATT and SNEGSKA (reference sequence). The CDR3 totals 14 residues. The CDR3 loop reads CSALGQGVGTEAFF. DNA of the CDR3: TGCAGTGCTTTGGGACAGGGTGTGGGCACTGAAGCTTTCTTT.

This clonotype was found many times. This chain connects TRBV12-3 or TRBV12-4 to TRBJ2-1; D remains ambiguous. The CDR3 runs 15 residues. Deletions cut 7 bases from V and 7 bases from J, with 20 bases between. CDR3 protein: CASTHSMAERNEQFF. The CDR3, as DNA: TGTGCCAGCACCCATTCGATGGCAGAGAGGAATGAGCAGTTCTTC.

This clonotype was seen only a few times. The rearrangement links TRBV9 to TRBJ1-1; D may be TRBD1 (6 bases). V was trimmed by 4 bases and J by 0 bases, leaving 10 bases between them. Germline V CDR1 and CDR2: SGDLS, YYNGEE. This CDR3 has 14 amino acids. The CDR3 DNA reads TGTGCCAGCAGCAAACAGGGCATGAACACTGAAGCTTTCTTT. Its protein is CASSKQGMNTEAFF.

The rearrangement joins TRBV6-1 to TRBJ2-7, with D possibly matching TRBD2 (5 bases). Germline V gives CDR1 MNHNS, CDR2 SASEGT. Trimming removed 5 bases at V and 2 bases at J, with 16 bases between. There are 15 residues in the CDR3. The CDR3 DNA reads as TGTGCCAGCAGTAATTTGCCGGGATCTGCCTACGAGCAGTACTTC. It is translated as CASSNLPGSAYEQYF.

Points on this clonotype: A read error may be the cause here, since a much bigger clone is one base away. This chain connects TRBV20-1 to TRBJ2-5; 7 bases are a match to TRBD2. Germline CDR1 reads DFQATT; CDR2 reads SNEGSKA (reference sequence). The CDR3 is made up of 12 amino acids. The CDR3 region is CGARLATETQYF. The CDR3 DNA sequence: TGCGGTGCAAGACTAGCTACGGAGACCCAGTACTTC.

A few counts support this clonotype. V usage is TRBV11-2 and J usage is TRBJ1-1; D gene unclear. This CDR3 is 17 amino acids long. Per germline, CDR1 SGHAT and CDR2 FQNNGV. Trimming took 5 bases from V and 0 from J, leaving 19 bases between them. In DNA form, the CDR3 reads TGTGCCAGCAGCCCCCGAACATTCGGCAGTATGAACACTGAAGCTTTCTTT. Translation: CASSPRTFGSMNTEAFF.

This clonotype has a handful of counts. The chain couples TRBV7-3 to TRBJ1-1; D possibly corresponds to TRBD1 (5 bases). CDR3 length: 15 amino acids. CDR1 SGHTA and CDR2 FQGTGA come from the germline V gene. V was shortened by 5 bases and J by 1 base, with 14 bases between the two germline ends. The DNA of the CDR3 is TGTGCCAGCAGCCGGACACCAGATGGGAACACTGAAGCTTTCTTT. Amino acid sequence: CASSRTPDGNTEAFF.